This TCR beta chain appears in the sequencing data of a study of T cells in Graves' hyperthyroidism and ophthalmopathy. Study observations and caveats: Model output signaled ophthalmopathy a median approximately 6 months ahead of onset. Ophthalmopathy was distinguished from stable hyperthyroidism by 13 V-J signatures. Most thyroid clonotypes that were expanded above 0.001 also turned up in blood.

With respect to this clonotype: What it recognizes is unknown.

In germline, CDR1 is DFQATT, CDR2 SNEGSKA (reference sequence). The CDR3 is made up of 15 amino acids. Trimming took 2 bases from V and 10 from J, leaving 18 bases between them. RNA transcripts gave rise to amplified TCR beta CDR3 regions. Initially, a first-round RT-PCR of the TCR CDR3 employed the HTBI primer set. Each CDR3 protein is one row after TCRdb ran MiXCR on the multiplex PCR reads. The sample holds around 450,000 distinct CDR3 sequences, 15% to 18% seen once. The receptor was derived from a woman under 30 with Graves' hyperthyroidism. The sequenced material came from blood. The chain carries TRBV20-1 and TRBJ1-6, with D tentatively TRBD1 (5 bases). CDR3 region: CSARPSGAMQSPLHF. CDR3 DNA: TGCAGTGCTAGACCAAGTGGGGCTATGCAGTCACCCCTCCACTTT.